A selection of T cell receptor beta chains follows, all from one sample in a study of graft-versus-host responses after intestinal transplantation. For these TCRs, the target antigens are not known. Assay used: immunoSEQ multiplex PCR; TCRdb lists only in-frame clones, some missing. Of more than 70,000 clones detected, 92% appear once; the ten largest clones hold roughly 0.43%. Sample: unstimulated CD8+ T cells sorted from spleen or lymph node cells, taken before transplant. The receptors come from a human donor who was the organ donor for an intestinal transplant. The CDR3 runs from the conserved cysteine through the conserved F or W. The order of the fields is clone size, V gene, J gene, D gene, CDR3 protein, CDR3 DNA. The D gene is left open where the match is weak. The size of a clone is reported for some rows only, either as once, few or many, or as a class for expanded clones.

.	TRBV27	TRBJ2-1	.	CASSLLTEAYNEQFF	TGTGCCAGCAGTTTATTGACGGAGGCCTACAATGAGCAGTTCTTC
once	TRBV4-1	TRBJ2-1	TRBD2	CASSQGTSGGAYNEQFF	TGCGCCAGCAGCCAAGGGACTAGCGGGGGCGCCTACAATGAGCAGTTCTTC
.	TRBV5-6	TRBJ1-1	TRBD1	CASSFLLTGVSEAFF	TGTGCCAGCAGCTTCCTCCTTACAGGGGTCTCTGAAGCTTTCTTT
.	TRBV9	TRBJ2-3	TRBD2	CASSVGQRGSTDTQYF	TGTGCCAGCAGCGTAGGTCAGCGGGGGAGCACAGATACGCAGTATTTT
once	TRBV28	TRBJ1-2	TRBD1	CASSNPGQGAYGYTF	TGTGCCAGCAGTAATCCCGGACAGGGGGCGTATGGCTACACCTTC
.	TRBV27	TRBJ2-7	.	CASSLGQTYEQYF	TGTGCCAGCAGTTTAGGGCAGACCTACGAGCAGTACTTC
.	TRBV27	TRBJ2-2	.	CASSLAWTGELFF	TGTGCCAGCAGTTTGGCCTGGACCGGGGAGCTGTTTTTT
once	TRBV4-3	TRBJ2-2	TRBD1	CASSQEWGTGGTAGELFF	TGCGCCAGCAGCCAAGAGTGGGGGACAGGGGGCACCGCCGGGGAGCTGTTTTTT
.	TRBV7-9	TRBJ2-7	.	CASSSTVGAVYEQYF	TGTGCCAGCAGCTCCACCGTGGGGGCCGTCTACGAGCAGTACTTC
.	TRBV13	TRBJ1-1	.	CASSLALTGGTEAFF	TGTGCCAGCAGCCTAGCTTTGACAGGTGGGACTGAAGCTTTCTTT
.	TRBV19	TRBJ2-1	TRBD2	CASRGGSYNEQFF	TGTGCCAGTCGGGGGGGTTCCTACAATGAGCAGTTCTTC
.	TRBV4-1	TRBJ2-2	TRBD2	CASGGLAGPGELFF	TGCGCCAGCGGGGGACTAGCGGGGCCCGGGGAGCTGTTTTTT
.	TRBV30	TRBJ2-3	TRBD2	CASTSGGAGAQYF	TGTGCCTCGACTAGCGGGGGGGCTGGGGCGCAGTATTTT
.	TRBV19	TRBJ2-7	TRBD1	CASSSGQGLLYEQYF	TGTGCCAGTAGTTCGGGACAGGGGCTCCTCTACGAGCAGTACTTC
.	TRBV27	TRBJ2-7	.	CASSLSGQYEQYF	TGTGCCAGCAGTTTATCGGGACAATACGAGCAGTACTTC
.	TRBV7-9	TRBJ2-7	TRBD1	CASSPRPEQGSIYEQYF	TGTGCCAGCAGTCCAAGGCCGGAACAGGGGTCTATTTACGAGCAGTACTTC
.	TRBV2	TRBJ1-1	TRBD1	CAILTGVDTEAFF	TGTGCCATACTGACAGGGGTAGACACTGAAGCTTTCTTT
.	TRBV19	TRBJ2-1	.	CASSIWGSEQFF	TGTGCCAGTAGTATTTGGGGCAGTGAGCAGTTCTTC
.	TRBV4-3	TRBJ2-7	TRBD2	CASSPLAGGLYEQYF	TGCGCCAGCAGCCCACTAGCGGGGGGGCTGTACGAGCAGTACTTC
.	TRBV7-2	TRBJ1-6	.	CASSLVGRLHLHF	TGTGCCAGCAGCTTAGTCGGTCGACTACACCTCCACTTT
.	TRBV4-2	TRBJ1-1	.	CASSQQVGGDTEAFF	TGTGCCAGCAGCCAGCAAGTCGGGGGGGACACTGAAGCTTTCTTT
.	TRBV6-1	TRBJ1-2	.	CASSEGGGYGYTF	TGTGCCAGCAGTGAAGGCGGTGGCTATGGCTACACCTTC
.	TRBV6-5	TRBJ2-2	.	CASSSTYTGELFF	TGTGCCAGCAGTTCGACATACACCGGGGAGCTGTTTTTT
.	TRBV19	TRBJ2-7	.	CASSPRQWGLDEQYF	TGTGCCAGTAGTCCTCGGCAATGGGGACTCGACGAGCAGTACTTC
.	TRBV9	TRBJ1-3	.	CASSVAGGNTIYF	TGTGCCAGCAGCGTCGCGGGGGGAAACACCATATATTTT
.	TRBV28	TRBJ1-4	.	CASSFPLFNEKLFF	TGTGCCAGCAGTTTCCCTCTTTTTAATGAAAAACTGTTTTTT
once	TRBV27	TRBJ1-1	.	CASSLWVGGTEAFF	TGTGCCAGCAGTTTATGGGTGGGAGGCACTGAAGCTTTCTTT
.	TRBV7-9	TRBJ2-5	.	CASSLGPRVQETQYF	TGTGCCAGCAGCTTAGGCCCCCGGGTTCAAGAGACCCAGTACTTC
.	TRBV9	TRBJ2-1	TRBD2	CASSGRGSSDEQFF	TGTGCCAGCAGCGGGCGCGGGAGTAGCGATGAGCAGTTCTTC
.	TRBV10-3	TRBJ2-7	TRBD2	CASTSGGAYEQYF	TGTGCCAGCACTAGCGGGGGGGCCTACGAGCAGTACTTC
.	TRBV27	TRBJ2-3	.	CASSLKRTRTDTQYF	TGTGCCAGCAGTTTAAAGCGGACTCGCACAGATACGCAGTATTTT
.	TRBV27	TRBJ1-6	.	CASSSPRQVNAPLHF	TGTGCCAGCAGTTCCCCCCGACAGGTTAATGCACCCCTCCACTTT
once	TRBV27	TRBJ2-7	.	CASSLLSRAREQYF	TGTGCCAGCAGTTTATTAAGCAGGGCTCGCGAGCAGTACTTC